The text below deals with one T cell receptor (beta chain). A library of TCRbeta sequences, prepared with unique molecular identifiers, was generated. TCRdb processed the PCR reads anew with MiXCR; each CDR3 protein has one entry. The data contain hundreds of thousands of distinct CDR3 sequences, over 10% of them seen just once; the ten biggest clones take up about 2.2%. The data belong to a study of T-cell reconstitution after alpha-beta-depleted transplantation in children. V lost 4 bases, J lost 9 bases, and 12 bases lay in between. The germline gives CDR1 SQVTM, CDR2 ANQGSEA. CDR3 size: 12 residues.

This chain connects TRBV29-1 to TRBJ2-2; D uncertain. The material was PBMCs, mostly from graft donor cells, obtained 360 days after TCRalphabeta/CD19-depleted stem cell transplant. This sequence originates from a male patient younger than 18 who had a stem cell transplant for acute myeloid leukemia, so the T cells may come from the graft donor. The DNA of the CDR3 is TGCAGCGTTGCCCCTGCCGGGTGGGAGCTGTTTTTT. Protein product: CSVAPAGWELFF.